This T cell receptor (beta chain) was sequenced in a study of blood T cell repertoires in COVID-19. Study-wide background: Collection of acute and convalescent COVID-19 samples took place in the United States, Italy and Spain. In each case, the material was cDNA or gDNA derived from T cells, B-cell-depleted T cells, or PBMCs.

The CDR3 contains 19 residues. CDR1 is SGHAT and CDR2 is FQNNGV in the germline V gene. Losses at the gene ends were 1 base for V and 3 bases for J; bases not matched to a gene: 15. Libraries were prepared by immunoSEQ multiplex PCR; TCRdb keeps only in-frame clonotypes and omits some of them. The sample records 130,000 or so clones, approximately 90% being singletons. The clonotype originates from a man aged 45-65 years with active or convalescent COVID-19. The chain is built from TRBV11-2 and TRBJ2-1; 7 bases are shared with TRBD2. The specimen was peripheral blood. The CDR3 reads CASSLGGGDSRPGYNEQFF. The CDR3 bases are TGTGCCAGCAGCTTAGGGGGAGGGGACTCCCGACCTGGCTACAATGAGCAGTTCTTC.